A single sample gave rise to the 25 T cell receptor beta chains below, sequenced in a study of monozygotic twins with inflammatory bowel disease. From its re-call of the 5' RACE reads, TCRdb lists each CDR3 protein once, without DNA. Its table lists some 450,000 distinct CDR3 sequences. Material for sequencing was blood. Receptor source: a human donor with ulcerative colitis or Crohn's disease, or a healthy co-twin of an affected twin (not recorded which).

The chain employs TRBV19 and TRBJ1-1; the TCRdb D gene call, TRBD1, has no DNA to confirm it. This CDR3 spans 15 amino acids. The germline V gene has CDR1 LNHDA and CDR2 SQIVND (reference sequence). CDR3 in amino acids: CASSIRQGSRTEAFF.

The chain is built from TRBV11-2 and TRBJ2-1; TCRdb picks TRBD2, but there is no DNA to check that call. This CDR3 contains 18 residues. CDR1 and CDR2 (germline): SGHAT, FQNNGV. The chain's CDR3 is CASSPTSNSYPSYNEQFF.

J is TRBJ2-2 and V is TRBV4-1; the TCRdb call, TRBD2, lacks DNA for checking. The CDR3 sequence is 16 residues long. The germline V gene encodes CDR1 MGHRA and CDR2 YSYEKL. The CDR3 reads CASSRTSGGVAEELFF.

This chain connects TRBV7-8 to TRBJ2-7; the TRBD1 assignment by TCRdb is unverifiable without DNA. Germline CDR1 is SGHVS and CDR2 is FQNEAQ. The CDR3 contains 17 residues. This chain's CDR3 is CASSLLGAGDQSYEQYF.

The chain combines TRBV20-1 with TRBJ1-5; TCRdb's D gene call, TRBD1, goes unchecked for lack of DNA. Germline CDR1 and CDR2: DFQATT and SNEGSKA (reference sequence). The CDR3 runs to 15 residues. Here the CDR3 reads CSASRLRENNQPQHF.

J is TRBJ1-2 and V is TRBV20-1. The CDR3 consists of 12 residues. Germline CDR1 is DFQATT and CDR2 is SNEGSKA (reference sequence). The CDR3 sequence: CSAIDSNYGYTF.

This chain links TRBV24-1 with TRBJ2-1; checking the TCRdb D call of TRBD2 is not possible without DNA. This CDR3 is 17 amino acids long. The germline gives CDR1 KGHDR, CDR2 SFDVKD. The CDR3 sequence: CATSDSAGGPNYNEQFF.

The chain combines TRBV15 with TRBJ1-1; TCRdb proposes TRBD1, but this gene call is untestable without DNA. Germline V gives CDR1 LNHNV, CDR2 YYDKDF (reference sequence). This CDR3 region has 12 residues. The CDR3 here is CATSNRYTEAFF.

The rearrangement joins TRBV10-3 to TRBJ2-5; TCRdb proposes TRBD2, but this gene call is untestable without DNA. This CDR3 is 13 amino acids long. Germline V gives CDR1 ENHRY, CDR2 SYGVKD. CDR3 protein: CAISSGGQETQYF.

The V gene is TRBV20-1, the J gene TRBJ2-3. Per the germline V gene, CDR1 is DFQATT and CDR2 is SNEGSKA (reference sequence). The CDR3 covers 17 residues. The CDR3 protein is CSARDLTSGIGTDTQYF.

This sequence joins TRBV19 and TRBJ1-5; as DNA is missing, the TRBD1 call by TCRdb cannot be tested. This CDR3 spans 15 amino acids. Germline CDR1 and CDR2: LNHDA and SQIVND (reference sequence). CDR3 region: CASSIQTGGYQPQHF.

This chain uses TRBV5-1 with TRBJ1-1; the D call from TCRdb, TRBD1, cannot be confirmed without DNA. CDR1 SGHRS and CDR2 YFSETQ come from the germline V gene. The CDR3 is 15 residues long. The CDR3 loop reads CASSFATGGNTEAFF.

The chain combines TRBV7-9 with TRBJ2-2; without DNA, the TCRdb call of TRBD1 cannot be checked. Germline assignment: CDR1 SEHNR and CDR2 FQNEAQ (reference sequence). The CDR3 contains 16 residues. CDR3 in amino acids: CASSEPLGSPTGELFF.

The chain joins TRBV5-6 to TRBJ2-1; no DNA is available, so the TRBD1 call from TCRdb remains unchecked. In germline, CDR1 is SGHDT, CDR2 YYEEEE. This CDR3 has 15 amino acids. This CDR3 reads CASSSLPGGYNEQFF.

The V gene is TRBV29-1, the J gene TRBJ2-5; TCRdb's D call, TRBD1, is unchecked because there is no DNA. Per the germline V gene, CDR1 is SQVTM and CDR2 is ANQGSEA. This CDR3 has 11 residues. The CDR3 protein is CSAGMGETQYF.

This sequence joins TRBV5-1 and TRBJ2-1; the TCRdb call, TRBD1, lacks DNA for checking. The length of the CDR3 is 14 residues. Germline V gives CDR1 SGHRS, CDR2 YFSETQ. The CDR3 loop reads CASSLGQSYNEQFF.

The chain joins TRBV28 to TRBJ2-5. Germline assignment: CDR1 MDHEN and CDR2 SYDVKM. The CDR3 has 14 amino acids. The CDR3 is CASSLRLMGETQYF.

The rearrangement uses TRBV19 and TRBJ2-7; TCRdb selects TRBD1, and the lack of DNA leaves this call unchecked. Germline CDR1 is LNHDA and CDR2 is SQIVND (reference sequence). The CDR3 consists of 15 residues. CDR3: CASSIGGSGSYEQYF.

J is TRBJ1-4 and V is TRBV20-1. CDR3 size: 12 residues. Germline loops: CDR1 DFQATT, CDR2 SNEGSKA (reference sequence). The CDR3 loop is CSAAANSGKLFF.

This chain connects TRBV14 to TRBJ2-1; TCRdb outputs TRBD1, but without DNA this stays unchecked. The CDR3 has 13 amino acids. CDR1 SGHDN and CDR2 FVKESK come from the germline V gene. The CDR3 spells CASSQGTVNEQFF.

V usage is TRBV2 and J usage is TRBJ2-4. Per germline, CDR1 SNHLY and CDR2 FYNNEI. The CDR3 runs 15 residues. This CDR3 is CASSETAAAKNIQYF.

The CDR3 reads CASSRGGRASNEKLFF. The chain joins TRBV12-3 or TRBV12-4 to TRBJ1-4. This CDR3 region has 16 residues.

The chain recombines TRBV18 with TRBJ1-2; no DNA is available, so the TRBD1 call from TCRdb remains unchecked. CDR3 length: 14 residues. Germline V gene lookup returns CDR1 KGHSH and CDR2 LQKENI. CDR3: CASSGSGSVHGYTF. Together with reference TRBV18 and TRBJ1-2, the CDR3 gives the full variable domain: NAGVMQNPRHLVRRRGQEARLRCSPMKGHSHVYWYRQLPEEGLKFMVYLQKENIIDESGMPKERFSAEFPKEGPSILRIQQVVRGDSAAYFCASSGSGSVHGYTFGSGTRLTVV.

The chain has TRBV2 and TRBJ2-1; TCRdb's D call, TRBD2, is unchecked because there is no DNA. The CDR3 has 15 amino acids. Looked up from germline, CDR1 is SNHLY and CDR2 is FYNNEI. The CDR3 loop is CASSELAHSYNEQFF.

V is TRBV4-2 and J is TRBJ2-3; TCRdb designates TRBD2, a call that cannot be tested without DNA. Germline loops: CDR1 LGHNA, CDR2 YNFKEQ. This CDR3 is 15 amino acids long. This CDR3 is CASSQEEGRGTTQYF.